The sequence of this T cell receptor (beta chain) was determined in a study of shared clonotypes between healthy human individuals (dated by TCRdb to the early 2020s). Background for the entire study: The cohort included three men and a couple of women between 18 and 49 years of age. To increase sequencing depth and limit assay-specific biases, different laboratories used diverse techniques to prepare libraries and sequence TCR repertoires. Per donor, three plates each were used for CD4 naive and CD4 memory, two for CD8 naive, and one for CD8 memory. Blood TCR repertoires of roughly 5 healthy adults were deeply sequenced to estimate repertoire size and the extent of clonotype sharing between individuals. Between about 0.9 and 10 billion PBMCs per donor were obtained by leukapheresis.

Study-wide findings and limitations: Compared with non-shared clonotypes, clonotypes shared by all four sorted-subset donors had higher generation probabilities. Because the study included a small number of donors, the genetic and exposure-history diversity represented was limited. Sharing across a few donors was observed for 4.5% to 6.5% of naive CD4, over 3% of naive CD8, 2% to 2.5% of memory CD4, and less than 0.45% of memory CD8 clonotypes. Sampling was restricted to blood, and TCR repertoires in tissues likely differ from the TCR repertoires found in blood. Larger estimated clonotype richness was generally found for naive subsets than for memory subsets. Even with the large sequencing depth, rarefaction of the sorted-subset datasets indicated that sequencing was incomplete. Pairwise subsampling led to the expectation that sequencing depth would affect the degree of clonotype sharing among donors.

A word on this clone: Its antigen is unknown. No clone much larger than this one lies a single base away; base qualities are absent.

CDR1 SGHDT and CDR2 YYEEEE were looked up in the germline V gene. The germline ends are 12 bases apart after V is trimmed by 2 bases and J by 0 bases. The CDR3 goes from the cysteine to the phenylalanine over 15 residues. This entry keeps only the CDR3 DNA: 45 bases, framed from base 1. CD8 naive samples consisted of CD45RO-negative cells that were positively selected for CCR7, yielding a CD45RA+CCR7+ population without TemRA cells. Donors were healthy HIV-negative adults with no recently reported acute infections or vaccinations. Every donor was a Caucasian adult living in Nashville, Tennessee, USA. Blood was collected by leukapheresis, and PBMCs were isolated by Ficoll-Histopaque density gradient centrifugation and then cryopreserved in liquid nitrogen vapor phase. Analytical flow cytometry was used to check the purity and quantity of every magnetically sorted T cell population. Each sorted fraction had its genomic DNA isolated and then quantified by UV absorbance on a Nanodrop 2000c.

Using the deep immunoSEQ assay, multiplex PCR amplified TCR CDR3 regions from genomic DNA. Genomic DNA extracted from each cell subset was distributed evenly over all wells of several immunoSEQ 96-well plates, and each plate served as one replicate. Each replicate PCR for sorted subsets received 200 ng genomic DNA, equal to tens of thousands of T cell genomes. Purified libraries were measured with a Qubit 3.0 fluorometer, size-checked on a Bioanalyzer 2100, and measured again with the KAPA Library Quantification kit. A separate single-read 150-cycle Illumina NextSeq 550 flow cell was used to sequence each immunoSEQ 96-well plate. As for the authors' bioinformatics: The immunoSEQ output contained only junctional sequences without quality scores, so filtering could not match that applied to full-length reads. To assign V/J genes and CDR3, sequences were annotated using PyIR, a Python wrapper for IgBLAST v1.9, with IMGT germline references. Reads were removed for weak V/J assignments (E-value above 1e-6), missing CDR3, stop codons, out-of-frame junctions, or ambiguous translated residues. V3J clonotypes were defined by identical inferred V gene, J gene, and CDR3 amino acid sequence. The percentage overlap between two repertoires was calculated by dividing the number of shared unique clonotypes by the size of the smaller repertoire. Three approaches were used to assess repertoire richness: RTK rarefaction, the Chao1 estimator, and Recon v2.1 estimates of unobserved clonotypes. OLGA was used to compute generation probabilities for all TCRbeta clonotypes that the gDNA method yielded from a handful of donors. This is the immuneACCESS table as TCRdb keeps it, with only in-frame sequences that have V and J called. A part of the clones is gone; compared with another copy, unresolved V genes explain less than half, and the rest is unexplained. From that table come the V and J calls and clone size; the DNA was used to work out D and trimming. Present in this sample are roughly 2.1 million clones, 93% of which were seen just once. The ten largest clones take up 1.7% of the sample.

The sequence is built from TRBV5-6 and TRBJ2-7; TRBD1 is a weak D gene call, 6 bases matching. This receptor was identified in a man aged 18 to 29 in good health. Some clones in this sample may be carry-over from other donors' samples. Specimen: naive CD8+ T cells from PBMCs. The cell subset or site label here, explained by the study, means: CD45RA+CCR7+. The CDR3 protein sequence reads: CASSFYQGSSYEQYF. The DNA is TGTGCCAGCAGCTTTTACCAGGGGAGCTCCTACGAGCAGTACTTC. Beyond the CDR3, the reference TRBV5-6 and TRBJ2-7 genes provide the residues; the full variable domain reads: DAGVTQSPTHLIKTRGQQVTLRCSPKSGHDTVSWYQQALGQGPQFIFQYYEEEERQRGNFPDRFSGHQFPNYSSELNVNALLLGDSALYLCASSFYQGSSYEQYFGPGTRLTVT.